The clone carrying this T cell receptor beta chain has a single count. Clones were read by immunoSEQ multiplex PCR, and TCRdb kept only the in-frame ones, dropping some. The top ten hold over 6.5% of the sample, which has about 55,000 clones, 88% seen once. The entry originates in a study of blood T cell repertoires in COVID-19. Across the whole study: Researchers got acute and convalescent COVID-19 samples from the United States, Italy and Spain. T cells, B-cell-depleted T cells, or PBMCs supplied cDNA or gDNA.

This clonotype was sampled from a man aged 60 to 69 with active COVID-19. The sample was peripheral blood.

The CDR3 loop is CASSYGLAGYEQYF. Written as DNA, the CDR3 is TGTGCCAGCAGTTACGGACTAGCGGGTTACGAGCAGTACTTC. The chain has TRBV6-6 and TRBJ2-7; 11 bases match TRBD2. This CDR3 is 14 amino acids long. V trimming: 2 bases; J trimming: 4 bases; junction bases outside the gene matches: 1. From germline, CDR1 is MNHNY and CDR2 SVGAGI (reference sequence).